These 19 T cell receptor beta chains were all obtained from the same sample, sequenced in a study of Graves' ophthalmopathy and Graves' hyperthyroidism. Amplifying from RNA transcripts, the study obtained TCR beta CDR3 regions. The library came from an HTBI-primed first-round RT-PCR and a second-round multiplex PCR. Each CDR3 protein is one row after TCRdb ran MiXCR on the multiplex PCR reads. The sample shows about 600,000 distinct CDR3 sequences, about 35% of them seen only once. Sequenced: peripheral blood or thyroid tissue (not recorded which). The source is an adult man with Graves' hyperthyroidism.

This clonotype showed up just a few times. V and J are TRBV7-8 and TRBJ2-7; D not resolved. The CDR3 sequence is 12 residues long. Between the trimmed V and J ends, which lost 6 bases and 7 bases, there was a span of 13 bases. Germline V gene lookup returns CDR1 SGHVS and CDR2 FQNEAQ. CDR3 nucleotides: TGTGCCAGCAGGCGGATGTTGGAGGAGCAGTACTTC. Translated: CASRRMLEEQYF. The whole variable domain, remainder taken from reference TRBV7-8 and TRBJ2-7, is GAGVSQSPRYKVAKRGQDVALRCDPISGHVSLFWYQQALGQGPEFLTYFQNEAQLDKSGLPSDRFFAERPEGSVSTLKIQRTQQEDSAVYLCASRRMLEEQYFGPGTRLTVT.

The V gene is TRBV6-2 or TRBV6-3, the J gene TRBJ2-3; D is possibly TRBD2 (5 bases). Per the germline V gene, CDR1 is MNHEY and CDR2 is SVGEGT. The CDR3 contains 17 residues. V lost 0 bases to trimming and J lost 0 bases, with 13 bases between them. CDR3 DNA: TGTGCCAGCAGTTACTCGTTTCCTGGCGGGAGCACAGATACGCAGTATTTT. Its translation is CASSYSFPGGSTDTQYF.

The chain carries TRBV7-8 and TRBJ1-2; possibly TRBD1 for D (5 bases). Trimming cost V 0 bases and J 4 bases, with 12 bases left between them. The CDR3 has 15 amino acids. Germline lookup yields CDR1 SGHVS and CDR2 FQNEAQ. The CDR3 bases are TGTGCCAGCAGCTTAGCGTCGGCAGGGAGCTATGGCTACACCTTC. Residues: CASSLASAGSYGYTF. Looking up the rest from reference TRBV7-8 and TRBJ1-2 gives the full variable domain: GAGVSQSPRYKVAKRGQDVALRCDPISGHVSLFWYQQALGQGPEFLTYFQNEAQLDKSGLPSDRFFAERPEGSVSTLKIQRTQQEDSAVYLCASSLASAGSYGYTFGSGTRLTVV.

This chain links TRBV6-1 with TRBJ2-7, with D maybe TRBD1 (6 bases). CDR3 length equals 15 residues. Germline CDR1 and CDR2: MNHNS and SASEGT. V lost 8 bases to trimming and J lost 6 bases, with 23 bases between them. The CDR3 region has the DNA TGTGCCAGCGATGTCCACTTAACAGGGATGGGCGAGCAGTACTTC. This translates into CASDVHLTGMGEQYF.

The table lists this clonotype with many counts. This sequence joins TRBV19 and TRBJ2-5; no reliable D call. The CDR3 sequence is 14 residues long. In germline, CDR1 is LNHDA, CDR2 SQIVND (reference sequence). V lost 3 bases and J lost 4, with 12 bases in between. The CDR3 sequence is CASSIAEWGETQYF. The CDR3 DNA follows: TGTGCCAGTAGTATCGCTGAGTGGGGAGAGACCCAGTACTTC.

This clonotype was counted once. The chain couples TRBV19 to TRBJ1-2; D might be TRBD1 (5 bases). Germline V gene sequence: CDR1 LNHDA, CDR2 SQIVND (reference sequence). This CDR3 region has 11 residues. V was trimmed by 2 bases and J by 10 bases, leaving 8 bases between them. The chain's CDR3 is CASSIPRDYTF. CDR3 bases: TGTGCCAGTAGTATACCCAGGGACTACACCTTC.

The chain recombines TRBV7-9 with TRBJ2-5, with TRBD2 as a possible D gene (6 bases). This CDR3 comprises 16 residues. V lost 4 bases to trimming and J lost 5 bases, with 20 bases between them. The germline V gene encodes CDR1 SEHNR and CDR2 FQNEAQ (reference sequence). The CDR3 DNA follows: TGTGCCAGCAGCTACACCTCAGGTCTTGGAGGGGAGACCCAGTACTTC. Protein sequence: CASSYTSGLGGETQYF.

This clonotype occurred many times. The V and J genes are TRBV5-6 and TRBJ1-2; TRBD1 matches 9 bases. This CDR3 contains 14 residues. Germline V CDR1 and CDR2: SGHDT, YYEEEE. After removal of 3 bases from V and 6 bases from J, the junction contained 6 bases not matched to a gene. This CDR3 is CASSYRGRGDGYTF. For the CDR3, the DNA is TGTGCCAGCAGCTACAGGGGGCGCGGCGATGGCTACACCTTC.

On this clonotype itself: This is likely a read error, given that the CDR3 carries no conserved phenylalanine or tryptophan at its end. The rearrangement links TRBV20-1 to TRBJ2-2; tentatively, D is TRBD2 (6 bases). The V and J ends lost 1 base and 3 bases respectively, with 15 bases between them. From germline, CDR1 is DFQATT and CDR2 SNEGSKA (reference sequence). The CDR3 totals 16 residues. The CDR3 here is CSARASGVKYTGELFL. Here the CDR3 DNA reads TGCAGTGCTAGAGCTTCGGGGGTTAAGTACACCGGGGAGCTGTTTCTT.

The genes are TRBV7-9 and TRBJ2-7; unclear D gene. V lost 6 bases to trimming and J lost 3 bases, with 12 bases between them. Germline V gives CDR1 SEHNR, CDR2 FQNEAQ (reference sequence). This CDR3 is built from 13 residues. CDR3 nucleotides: TGTGCCAGCAGGATCTCGGACGGCTACGAGCAGTACTTC. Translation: CASRISDGYEQYF.

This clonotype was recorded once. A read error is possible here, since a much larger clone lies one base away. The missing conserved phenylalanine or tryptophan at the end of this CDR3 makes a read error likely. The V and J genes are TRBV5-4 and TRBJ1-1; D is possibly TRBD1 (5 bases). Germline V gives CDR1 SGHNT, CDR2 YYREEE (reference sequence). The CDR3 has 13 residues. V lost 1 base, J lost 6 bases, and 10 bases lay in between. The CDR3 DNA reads TGTGCCAGCAGCTTGTCTCGGGGGGCTGAAGCTTTCTCT. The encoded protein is CASSLSRGAEAFS.

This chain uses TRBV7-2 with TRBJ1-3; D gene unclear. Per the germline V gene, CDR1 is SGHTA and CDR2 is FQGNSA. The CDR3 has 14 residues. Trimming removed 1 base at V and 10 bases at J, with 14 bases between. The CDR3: CASSLGAGQETIYF. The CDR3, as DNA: TGTGCCAGCAGCTTAGGAGCGGGCCAAGAGACCATATATTTT.

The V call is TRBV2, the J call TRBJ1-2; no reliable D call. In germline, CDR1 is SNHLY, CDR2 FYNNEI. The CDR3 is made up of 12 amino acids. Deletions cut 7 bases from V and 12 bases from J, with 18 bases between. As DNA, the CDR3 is TGTGCCAGCAAACAGACCATCTCTGGAAACACCTTC. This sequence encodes CASKQTISGNTF.

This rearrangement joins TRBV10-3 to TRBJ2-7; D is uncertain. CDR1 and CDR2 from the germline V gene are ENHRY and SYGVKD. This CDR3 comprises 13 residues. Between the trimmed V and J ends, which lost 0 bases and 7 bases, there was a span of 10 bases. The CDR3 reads CAISESGVNEQYF. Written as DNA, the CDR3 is TGTGCCATCAGTGAGTCGGGTGTCAATGAGCAGTACTTC.

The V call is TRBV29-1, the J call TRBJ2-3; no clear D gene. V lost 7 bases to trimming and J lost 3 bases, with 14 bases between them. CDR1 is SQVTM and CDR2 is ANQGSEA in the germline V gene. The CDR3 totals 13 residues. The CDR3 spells CSGRRMGTDTQYF. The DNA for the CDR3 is TGCAGCGGACGTAGAATGGGTACAGATACGCAGTATTTT.

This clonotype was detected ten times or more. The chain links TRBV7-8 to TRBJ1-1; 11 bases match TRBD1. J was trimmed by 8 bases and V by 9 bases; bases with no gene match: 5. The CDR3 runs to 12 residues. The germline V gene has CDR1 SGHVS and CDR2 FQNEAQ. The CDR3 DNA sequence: TGTGCCAGTGGACAGGGGGCGGGGGAAGCTTTCTTT. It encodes CASGQGAGEAFF.

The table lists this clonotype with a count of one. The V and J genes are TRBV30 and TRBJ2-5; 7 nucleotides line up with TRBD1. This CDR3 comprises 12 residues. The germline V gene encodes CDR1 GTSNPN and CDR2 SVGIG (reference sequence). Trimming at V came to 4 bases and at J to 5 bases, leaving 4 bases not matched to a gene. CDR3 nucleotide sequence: TGTGCCTGGAAGACAGGGCACGAGACCCAGTACTTC. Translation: CAWKTGHETQYF.

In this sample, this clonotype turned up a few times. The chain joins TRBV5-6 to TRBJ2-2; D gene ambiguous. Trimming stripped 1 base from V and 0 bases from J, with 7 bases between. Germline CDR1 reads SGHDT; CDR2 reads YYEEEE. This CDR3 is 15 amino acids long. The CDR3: CASSLSDSNTGELFF. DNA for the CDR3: TGTGCCAGCAGCTTGTCCGATTCGAACACCGGGGAGCTGTTTTTT. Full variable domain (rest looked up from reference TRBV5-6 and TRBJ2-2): DAGVTQSPTHLIKTRGQQVTLRCSPKSGHDTVSWYQQALGQGPQFIFQYYEEEERQRGNFPDRFSGHQFPNYSSELNVNALLLGDSALYLCASSLSDSNTGELFFGEGSRLTVL.

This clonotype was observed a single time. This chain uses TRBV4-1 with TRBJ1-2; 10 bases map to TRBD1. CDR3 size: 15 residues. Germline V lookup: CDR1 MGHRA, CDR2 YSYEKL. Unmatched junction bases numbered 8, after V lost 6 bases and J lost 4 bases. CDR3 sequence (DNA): TGCGCCAGCAGTTGGAGAGGGACAGGGGCCTATGGCTACACCTTC. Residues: CASSWRGTGAYGYTF.